Each of the 9 T cell receptor beta chains below was sequenced from the same sample in a study of T cell responses to AZD1222 COVID-19 vaccine. The method was immunoSEQ multiplex PCR; TCRdb's version includes in-frame clones alone and lacks a portion of them. The sample consists of approximately 98,000 clones, approximately 89% of them appearing once. The sample in question was peripheral blood, obtained on day 0 of MenACWY control vaccination. The receptor set was obtained from an adult in good health.

V and J are TRBV19 and TRBJ2-2; no clear D. The germline CDR1 and CDR2 sequences are LNHDA and SQIVND (reference sequence). V lost 0 bases and J 5 bases, leaving 7 bases between the germline ends. The CDR3 totals 14 residues. The CDR3 reads CASSIDYGTGELFF. CDR3 in DNA: TGTGCCAGTAGTATAGATTACGGAACCGGGGAGCTGTTTTTT.

The chain joins TRBV5-6 to TRBJ2-7; no reliable D call. Trimming removed 0 bases at V and 2 bases at J, with 12 bases between. The CDR3 extends over 15 amino acids. The germline V gene encodes CDR1 SGHDT and CDR2 YYEEEE. CDR3 sequence: CASSLGDGVTYEQYF. CDR3 in DNA: TGTGCCAGCAGCTTGGGGGATGGGGTAACCTACGAGCAGTACTTC.

The V and J genes are TRBV27 and TRBJ2-7; 10 nucleotides match TRBD2. After removal of 4 bases from V and 2 bases from J, the junction contained 5 bases not matched to a gene. Germline CDR1 MNHEY, CDR2 SMNVEV (reference sequence). This CDR3 has 15 amino acids. The CDR3 sequence is CASSSSSGGAYEQYF. The CDR3 DNA is TGTGCCAGCAGTTCCTCCAGCGGGGGGGCCTACGAGCAGTACTTC.

The chain combines TRBV25-1 with TRBJ2-7, with 10 bases matching TRBD2. The germline V gene has CDR1 MGHDK and CDR2 SYGVNS. The CDR3 runs 15 residues. The V and J ends lost 5 bases and 1 base, in that order; junction bases with no gene match: 5. CDR3 sequence: CASSSRLAGSYEQYF. CDR3 coding DNA: TGTGCCAGCAGTTCTCGACTAGCGGGTTCCTACGAGCAGTACTTC.

The chain employs TRBV27 and TRBJ1-5; D ambiguous. Germline V gene sequence: CDR1 MNHEY, CDR2 SMNVEV (reference sequence). The V end was cut by 2 bases, the J end by 1 base, with 6 bases between. The CDR3 totals 14 residues. Here the CDR3 reads CASSLRSSNQPQHF. The DNA for the CDR3 is TGTGCCAGCAGTTTAAGGTCGAGCAATCAGCCCCAGCATTTT.

This clone was seen a few times. The CDR3 sequence is CASSLEGRVREQYF. Written as DNA, the CDR3 is TGTGCCAGCAGTTTAGAGGGACGGGTTAGGGAGCAGTACTTC. The chain joins TRBV27 to TRBJ2-7; D is possibly TRBD1 or TRBD2 (5 bases each). The V end was cut by 2 bases, the J end by 7 bases, with 15 bases between. The CDR3 loop spans 14 amino acids. Germline CDR1 is MNHEY and CDR2 is SMNVEV (reference sequence).

The V gene is TRBV11-3, the J gene TRBJ2-7, with D uncertain. CDR1 and CDR2 (germline): SGHNT, YENEEA. The CDR3 is 13 residues long. With 4 bases removed from V and 3 bases from J, the gap between germline ends came to 10 bases. CDR3 nucleotides: TGTGCCAGCAGCTCAAACAGTGGCTACGAGCAGTACTTC. Its protein is CASSSNSGYEQYF.

The chain joins TRBV27 to TRBJ1-1, with TRBD1 identical over 7 bases. V shed 5 bases, J shed 6 bases, and the junction held 9 bases outside the gene matches. Germline V gene data show CDR1 as MNHEY and CDR2 as SMNVEV (reference sequence). CDR3 length: 14 amino acids. The CDR3 protein is CASSTTTGSAEAFF. The CDR3 coding sequence is TGTGCCAGCAGTACTACGACAGGGAGTGCTGAAGCTTTCTTT.

CDR3 sequence: CASSKPGLRRNEQFF. CDR3 coding DNA: TGTGCCAGCAGCAAACCGGGACTTCGCCGGAATGAGCAGTTCTTC. The chain links TRBV7-9 to TRBJ2-1, with D tentatively TRBD2 (6 bases). This CDR3 has 15 residues. Trimming left V 5 bases short and J 7 bases short, with 18 bases between. Germline lookup yields CDR1 SEHNR and CDR2 FQNEAQ (reference sequence).